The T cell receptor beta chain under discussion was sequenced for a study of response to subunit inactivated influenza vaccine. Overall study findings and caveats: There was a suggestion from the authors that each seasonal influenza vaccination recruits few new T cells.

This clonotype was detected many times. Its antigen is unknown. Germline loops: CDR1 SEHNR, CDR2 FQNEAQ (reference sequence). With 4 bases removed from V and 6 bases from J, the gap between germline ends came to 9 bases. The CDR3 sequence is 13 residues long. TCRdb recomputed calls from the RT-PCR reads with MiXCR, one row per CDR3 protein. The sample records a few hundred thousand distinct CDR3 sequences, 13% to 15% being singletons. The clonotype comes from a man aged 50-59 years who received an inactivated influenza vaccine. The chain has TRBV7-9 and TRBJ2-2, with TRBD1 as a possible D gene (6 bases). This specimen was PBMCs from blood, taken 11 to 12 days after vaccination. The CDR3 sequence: CASSYRQAGELFF. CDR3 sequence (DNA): TGTGCCAGCAGCTACAGACAGGCCGGGGAGCTGTTTTTT.